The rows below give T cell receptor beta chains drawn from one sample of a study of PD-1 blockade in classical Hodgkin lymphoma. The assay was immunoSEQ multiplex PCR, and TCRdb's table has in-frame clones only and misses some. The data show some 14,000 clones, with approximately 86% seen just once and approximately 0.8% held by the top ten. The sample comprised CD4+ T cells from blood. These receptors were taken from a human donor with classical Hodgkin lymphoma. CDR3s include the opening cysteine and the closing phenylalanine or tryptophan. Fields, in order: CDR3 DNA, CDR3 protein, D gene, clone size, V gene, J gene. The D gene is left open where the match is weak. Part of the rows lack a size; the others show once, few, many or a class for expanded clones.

TGCGCCAGCAGCTTCCCGGGACTAGTGGGGGAGCAGTACTTC	CASSFPGLVGEQYF	TRBD2	.	TRBV5-1	TRBJ2-7
TGTGCCAGCAGCTTTAGCGGGGGGATCTACAATGAGCAGTTCTTC	CASSFSGGIYNEQFF	TRBD2	.	TRBV11-2	TRBJ2-1
TGTGCCAGTAGTATAAACGTGAACACTGAAGCTTTCTTT	CASSINVNTEAFF	.	.	TRBV19	TRBJ1-1
TGCAGCGTTGAAGGATCGGGGGCGGGGGCCTACAATGAGCAGTTCTTC	CSVEGSGAGAYNEQFF	.	.	TRBV29-1	TRBJ2-1
TGTGCCAGCAGCTGGACAGGGTCCAATGAAAAACTGTTTTTT	CASSWTGSNEKLFF	TRBD1	once	TRBV6-6	TRBJ1-4
TGTGCCAGCAGCTTTCTGACCGGGAGTAATTCACCCCTCCACTTT	CASSFLTGSNSPLHF	.	.	TRBV11-2	TRBJ1-6
TGTGCCTGGAGGCCCGTGGCGGGAGGTGGAGATACGCAGTATTTT	CAWRPVAGGGDTQYF	TRBD2	.	TRBV30	TRBJ2-3
TGTGCCAGCAGATTGACAGGGGGCACTACCGGGGAGCTGTTTTTT	CASRLTGGTTGELFF	TRBD1	.	TRBV14	TRBJ2-2
TGCGCCAGCAGCTTAACCTCTAGCGGGAGGGCCTACGAGCAGTACTTC	CASSLTSSGRAYEQYF	TRBD2	.	TRBV5-1	TRBJ2-7
TGCGCCAGCAGCTTGGTCCCGGACAGAGAGACCCAGTACTTC	CASSLVPDRETQYF	.	.	TRBV5-1	TRBJ2-5
TGTGCCAGCAGGGGGGACAGGGTCACCGGGGAGCTGTTTTTT	CASRGDRVTGELFF	TRBD1	.	TRBV28	TRBJ2-2
TGTGCCAGTAGTCTCATATTAGGAGGGAATCAGCCCCAGCATTTT	CASSLILGGNQPQHF	.	.	TRBV19	TRBJ1-5
TGTGCCAGCAGAGGCAGGGGTCGAGGCTCTGCAGAGACCCAGTACTTC	CASRGRGRGSAETQYF	.	.	TRBV25-1	TRBJ2-5
TGTGCCAGCAGCTCAGCAGGGTGGAATCAGCCCCAGCATTTT	CASSSAGWNQPQHF	.	.	TRBV7-2	TRBJ1-5
TGTGCCAGCAGCTTAGTCCTAATGAATGAGCAGTTCTTC	CASSLVLMNEQFF	.	.	TRBV7-2	TRBJ2-1
TGTGCCACCAGTCACGTCGGGCGGATTAACTATGGCTACACCTTC	CATSHVGRINYGYTF	.	once	TRBV15	TRBJ1-2
TGTGCCAGCATGGGACACCCAACCGGGGAGCTGTTTTTT	CASMGHPTGELFF	.	.	TRBV28	TRBJ2-2
TGTGCCAGTAGTATAGGTTCCGGAAGGCATGAAAAACTGTTTTTT	CASSIGSGRHEKLFF	.	.	TRBV19	TRBJ1-4
TGTGCCAGCAGTGAGCAGGGAGAAACCTACGAGCAGTACTTC	CASSEQGETYEQYF	.	.	TRBV2	TRBJ2-7
TGCGCCAGCAGCTTGATCCGGGCGGGAACCGGGGAGCTGTTTTTT	CASSLIRAGTGELFF	.	.	TRBV5-1	TRBJ2-2